The rows below give T cell receptor beta chains drawn from one sample of a study of T cells in Graves' hyperthyroidism and ophthalmopathy. TCRdb redid the calling of the multiplex PCR reads with MiXCR, one entry per CDR3 protein. The sample contains about 840,000 distinct CDR3 sequences, over 35% of which appear only once. Specimen: blood. These receptor sequences come from a man between 18 and 35 years old with Graves' hyperthyroidism. CDR3s include the opening cysteine and the closing phenylalanine or tryptophan. The D gene is left open where the match is weak. Rows give clone size only sometimes, using once, few, many, or a class for an expanded clone.

d_call,clone_size,cdr3_length,j_call,v_call,cdr3_nt,cdr3_aa
TRBD1,many,15,TRBJ1-6,TRBV20-1,TGCAGTGCTTGGGACCGGGACAGGGGTGATTCACCCCTCCACTTT,CSAWDRDRGDSPLHF
TRBD1,few,15,TRBJ1-1,TRBV10-3,TGTGCCAGCAGCCTTCCGGGACAGGGACACACTGAAGCTTTCTTT,CASSLPGQGHTEAFF
.,.,10,TRBJ2-7,TRBV20-1,TGCAGTGCTTTCGTTTCCGAGCAGTACTTC,CSAFVSEQYF
.,many,14,TRBJ1-1,TRBV7-9,TGTGCCAGCAGCTTACAGGGGAGCGGCACTGAAGCTTTCTTT,CASSLQGSGTEAFF
.,few,13,TRBJ2-7,TRBV6-5,TGTGCCAGCAGTGCGACGTGGGGTGGCGAGCAGTACTTC,CASSATWGGEQYF
.,few,15,TRBJ2-2,TRBV11-1,TGTGCCAGCAGCTTGGAGGCAAGGAACACCGGGGAGCTGTTTTTT,CASSLEARNTGELFF
.,many,14,TRBJ2-7,TRBV2,TGTGCCAGCAGCCAACAGTTGGGGGGAGACGAGCAGTACTTC,CASSQQLGGDEQYF
.,.,15,TRBJ1-1,TRBV14,TGTGCCAGCAGCCAAGTCCCCGGATCGAACACTGAAGCTTTCTTT,CASSQVPGSNTEAFF
TRBD1,.,14,TRBJ1-5,TRBV6-2/TRBV6-3,TGTGCCAGCACTACAGGGGCCTTCAATCAGCCCCAGCATTTT,CASTTGAFNQPQHF
TRBD1,.,14,TRBJ2-5,TRBV12-3/TRBV12-4,TGTGCCAGCAGTTTATACAGGGGCGAAGAGACCCAGTACTTC,CASSLYRGEETQYF
TRBD2,.,14,TRBJ2-5,TRBV29-1,TGCAGCGTTATGGGACTAGCGGAACAAGAGACCCAGTACTTC,CSVMGLAEQETQYF
TRBD2,.,17,TRBJ2-5,TRBV7-2,TGTGCCAGCAGCTTATCTCCTAGCGGGAAGCTAAAAGAGACCCAGTACTTC,CASSLSPSGKLKETQYF
TRBD2,.,16,TRBJ2-3,TRBV2,TGTGCCAGCAGTGAACTGGCTAGCGGGGGTCCAGATACGCAGTATTTT,CASSELASGGPDTQYF
.,.,13,TRBJ1-3,TRBV10-3,TGTGCCATCAGTCAACAGGGTAGCGACACCATATACTTT,CAISQQGSDTIYF
.,few,16,TRBJ2-5,TRBV4-2,TGTGCCAGCAGCTCCTCGACTGGATCCGGCCGAGAGACCCAGTACTTC,CASSSSTGSGRETQYF
.,.,15,TRBJ2-2,TRBV19,TGTGCCAGTAGTATTAGGAGTACCTTCACCGGGGAGCTGTTTTTT,CASSIRSTFTGELFF
.,.,13,TRBJ1-1,TRBV9,TGTGCCAGCAGCGTCAGTGGCAACACTGAAGCTTCCTTT,CASSVSGNTEASF
.,.,14,TRBJ2-7,TRBV5-4,TGTGCCAGCAGCTTGGCCACGGGGAAAGAGGAGCAGTACTTC,CASSLATGKEEQYF
.,.,15,TRBJ2-1,TRBV29-1,TGCAGCGTTGAAGTGGATGGGCAGGGTTACAATGAGCAGTTCTTC,CSVEVDGQGYNEQFF
.,few,14,TRBJ2-5,TRBV5-1,TGCGCCAGCAGCCCGAACCAGCGATCCGAGACCCAGTACTTC,CASSPNQRSETQYF
.,once,15,TRBJ2-7,TRBV6-5,TGTGCCAGCAGTTACGTGGGAAGACCAGAATCCGAGCAGTACTTC,CASSYVGRPESEQYF
TRBD1,few,14,TRBJ1-5,TRBV2,TGTGCCAGCAGCGACGACAGGGGCCACCAGCCCCAGCATTTT,CASSDDRGHQPQHF
.,few,13,TRBJ2-7,TRBV7-9,TGTGCCAGCACCGGTGCAGGGCCCCACGAGCAGTACTTC,CASTGAGPHEQYF
.,.,14,TRBJ2-1,TRBV29-1,TGCAGCGTTGATAAAGAAATTAACGTCTATGAGCAGTTCTTC,CSVDKEINVYEQFF
TRBD2,.,16,TRBJ2-7,TRBV13,TGTGCCAGCAGCTTGGGGGCTAGCGGGAGTATTTACGAGCAGTACTTC,CASSLGASGSIYEQYF
.,.,15,TRBJ1-5,TRBV7-9,TGCGCCAGCAGCCAAGATCCGAGGTCCAATCAGCCCCAGCATTTT,CASSQDPRSNQPQHF
.,many,13,TRBJ2-2,TRBV29-1,TGCAGCGTTGCACCCAATAGCGCCGGGGAGCTGTTTTTT,CSVAPNSAGELFF
.,.,14,TRBJ2-7,TRBV5-4,TGTGCCAGCAGCTTGGGGCAGGATCGAGACGAGCAGTACTTC,CASSLGQDRDEQYF